This TCR beta chain was found in a study of T cells in Graves' hyperthyroidism and ophthalmopathy. The study, taken as a whole, reports: Blood also showed most of the thyroid clonotypes that were expanded above 0.001. The model foresaw ophthalmopathy a median about 6.1 months prior to onset.

Points on this clonotype: Its target is not known.

The germline V and J ends were trimmed by 3 bases and 7 bases, with 19 bases remaining between them. This CDR3 is 15 amino acids long. Germline V gene lookup returns CDR1 SGHTA and CDR2 FQGNSA. RNA transcripts gave rise to amplified TCR beta CDR3 regions. The TCR CDR3 was amplified in a first-round RT-PCR using the HTBI primer set. MiXCR, run by TCRdb on the multiplex PCR reads, gives a single entry per CDR3 protein. The table shows 490,000 or so distinct CDR3 sequences, with around 16% occurring only once. Thyroid ultrasound and orbital computed tomography, with clinical symptoms and serum thyroxine and TRAb, informed diagnoses. The authors obtained PBMCs from about 9.5 ml of fresh peripheral blood.

The chain employs TRBV7-2 and TRBJ2-7, with a weak D call TRBD2 (5 bases). Sequencing was carried out using blood. The sequence came from a woman aged 25-40 years with Graves' ophthalmopathy. The CDR3 bases are TGTGCCAGCAGCTTGACAAGCGGCTCTTGGGTGGAGCAGTACTTC. Its protein is CASSLTSGSWVEQYF.